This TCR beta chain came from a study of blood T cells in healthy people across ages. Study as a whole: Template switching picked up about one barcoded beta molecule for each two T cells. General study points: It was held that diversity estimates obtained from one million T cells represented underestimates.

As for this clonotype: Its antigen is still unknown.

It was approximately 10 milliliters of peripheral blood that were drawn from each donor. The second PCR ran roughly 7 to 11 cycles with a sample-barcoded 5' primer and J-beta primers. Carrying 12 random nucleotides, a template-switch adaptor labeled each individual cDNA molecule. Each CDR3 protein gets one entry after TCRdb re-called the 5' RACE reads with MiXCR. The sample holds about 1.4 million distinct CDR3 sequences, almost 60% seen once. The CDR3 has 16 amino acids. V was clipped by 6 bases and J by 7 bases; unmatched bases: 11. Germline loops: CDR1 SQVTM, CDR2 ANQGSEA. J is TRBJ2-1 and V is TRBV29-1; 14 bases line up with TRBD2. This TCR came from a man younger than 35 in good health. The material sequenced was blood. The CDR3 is CSVAAAGTSGSNEQFF. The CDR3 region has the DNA TGCAGCGTAGCCGCTGCCGGGACTAGCGGGAGTAATGAGCAGTTCTTC.